These 3 T cell receptor beta chains share one sample of origin, sequenced in a study of early T cells in non-severe SARS-CoV-2 infection. TCRdb re-called the 5' RACE reads with MiXCR, one entry per CDR3 protein. The sample lists roughly 110,000 distinct CDR3 sequences; around 10% were seen once. The sample taken for sequencing was whole blood. The receptor source for this set is an adult who was a healthcare worker with PCR-confirmed SARS-CoV-2 infection or an uninfected control (not recorded which).

The rearrangement joins TRBV20-1 to TRBJ2-1, with 7 nucleotides matching TRBD1. Germline trimming cut 5 bases from V and 8 bases from J; bases unmatched to any gene: 12. The CDR3 is made up of 14 amino acids. The germline V gene has CDR1 DFQATT and CDR2 SNEGSKA (reference sequence). The CDR3 protein is CSAARQGVVDEQFF. The DNA of the CDR3 is TGCAGTGCTGCCCGACAGGGTGTGGTTGATGAGCAGTTCTTC.

This clonotype has ten or more counts. This rearrangement joins TRBV6-2 or TRBV6-3 to TRBJ2-2; D is perhaps TRBD1 (5 bases). The V gene lost 5 bases and the J gene lost 6 bases, with 7 bases spanning the gap. The CDR3 length is 12 residues. Germline CDR1 and CDR2: MNHEY and SVGEGT. CDR3 sequence (DNA): TGTGCCAGCAGTCAAGGGGCCGGGGAGCTGTTTTTT. The encoded protein is CASSQGAGELFF.

This clonotype was counted many times. The chain has TRBV10-3 and TRBJ2-4, with 7 bases identical to TRBD2. Germline V gene lookup returns CDR1 ENHRY and CDR2 SYGVKD. The V gene end was trimmed by 2 bases and the J gene end by 5 bases; junction bases not matched to a gene: 12. This CDR3 region has 17 residues. The CDR3 coding sequence is TGTGCCATCAGTGAGGGCCTGGGGCGGGAGTTCCAAAACATTCAGTACTTC. Its protein product is CAISEGLGREFQNIQYF.